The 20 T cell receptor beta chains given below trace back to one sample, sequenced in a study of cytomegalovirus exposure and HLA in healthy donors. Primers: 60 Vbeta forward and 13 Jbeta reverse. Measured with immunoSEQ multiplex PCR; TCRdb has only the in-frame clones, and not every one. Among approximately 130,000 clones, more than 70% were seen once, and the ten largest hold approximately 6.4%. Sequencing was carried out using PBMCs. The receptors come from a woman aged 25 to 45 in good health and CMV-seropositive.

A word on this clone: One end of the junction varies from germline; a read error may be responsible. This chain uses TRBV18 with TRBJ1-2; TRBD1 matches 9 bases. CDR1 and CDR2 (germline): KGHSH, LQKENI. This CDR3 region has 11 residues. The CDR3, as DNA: TGTGCCAGCTCACCGGGACAGGGAAACTCCTTC. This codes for CASSPGQGNSF. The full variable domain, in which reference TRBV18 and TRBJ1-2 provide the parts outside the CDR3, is NAGVMQNPRHLVRRRGQEARLRCSPMKGHSHVYWYRQLPEEGLKFMVYLQKENIIDESGMPKERFSAEFPKEGPSILRIQQVVRGDSAAYFCASSPGQGNSFGSGTRLTVV.

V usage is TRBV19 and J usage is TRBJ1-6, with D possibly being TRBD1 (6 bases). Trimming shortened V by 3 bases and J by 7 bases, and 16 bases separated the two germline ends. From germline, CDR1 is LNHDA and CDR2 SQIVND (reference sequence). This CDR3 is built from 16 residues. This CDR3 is CASSIGTTLFNSPLHF. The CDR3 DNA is TGTGCCAGTAGTATTGGGACAACCCTCTTCAATTCACCCCTCCACTTT.

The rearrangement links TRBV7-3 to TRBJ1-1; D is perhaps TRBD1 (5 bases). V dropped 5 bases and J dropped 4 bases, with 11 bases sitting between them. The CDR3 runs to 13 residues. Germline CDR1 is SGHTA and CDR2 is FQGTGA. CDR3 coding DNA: TGTGCCAGCAGCACTGACAGAACCACTGAAGCTTTCTTT. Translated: CASSTDRTTEAFF.

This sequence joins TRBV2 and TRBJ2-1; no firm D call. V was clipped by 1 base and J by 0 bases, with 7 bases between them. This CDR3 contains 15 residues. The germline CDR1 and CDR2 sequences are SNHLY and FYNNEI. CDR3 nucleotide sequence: TGTGCCAGCAGTGAAGTGTTAGTCTCCTACAATGAGCAGTTCTTC. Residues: CASSEVLVSYNEQFF.

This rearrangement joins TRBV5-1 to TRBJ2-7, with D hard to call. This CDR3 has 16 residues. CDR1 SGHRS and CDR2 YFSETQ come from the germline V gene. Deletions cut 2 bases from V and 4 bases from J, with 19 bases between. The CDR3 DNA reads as TGCGCCAGCAGCTTACCGCCTGACGGGTTGGTGTACGAGCAGTACTTC. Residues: CASSLPPDGLVYEQYF. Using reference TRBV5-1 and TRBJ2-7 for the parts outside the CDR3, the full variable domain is KAGVTQTPRYLIKTRGQQVTLSCSPISGHRSVSWYQQTPGQGLQFLFEYFSETQRNKGNFPGRFSGRQFSNSRSEMNVSTLELGDSALYLCASSLPPDGLVYEQYFGPGTRLTVT.

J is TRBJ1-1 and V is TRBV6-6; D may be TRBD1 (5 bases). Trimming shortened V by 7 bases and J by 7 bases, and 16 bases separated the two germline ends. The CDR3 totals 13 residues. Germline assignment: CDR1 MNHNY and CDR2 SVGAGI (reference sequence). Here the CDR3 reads CASNNGGADEAFF. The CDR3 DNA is TGTGCCAGCAACAACGGCGGGGCAGATGAAGCTTTCTTT.

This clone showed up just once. The CDR3 region is CASSFSSGGANEKLFF. The CDR3 region has the DNA TGTGCCAGTAGTTTTTCGTCAGGAGGAGCTAATGAAAAACTGTTTTTT. The chain links TRBV19 to TRBJ1-4; no definite D call. Germline CDR1 is LNHDA and CDR2 is SQIVND (reference sequence). The ends were cut back, 5 bases at V and 3 bases at J, with 16 bases in the middle. The CDR3 consists of 16 residues.

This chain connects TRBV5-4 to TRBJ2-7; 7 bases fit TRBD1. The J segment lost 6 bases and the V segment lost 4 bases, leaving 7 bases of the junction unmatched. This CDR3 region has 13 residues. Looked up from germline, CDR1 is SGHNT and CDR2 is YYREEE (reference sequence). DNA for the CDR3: TGTGCCAGCAGCCCGGACAGGATGGGCGAGCAGTACTTC. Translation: CASSPDRMGEQYF.

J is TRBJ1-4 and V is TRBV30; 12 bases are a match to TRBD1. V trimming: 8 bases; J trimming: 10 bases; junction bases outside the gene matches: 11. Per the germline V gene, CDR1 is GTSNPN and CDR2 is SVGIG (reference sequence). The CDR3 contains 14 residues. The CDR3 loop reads CALGTGGSRGKLFF. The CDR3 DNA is TGTGCCCTCGGGACAGGGGGCTCCCGGGGAAAACTGTTTTTT.

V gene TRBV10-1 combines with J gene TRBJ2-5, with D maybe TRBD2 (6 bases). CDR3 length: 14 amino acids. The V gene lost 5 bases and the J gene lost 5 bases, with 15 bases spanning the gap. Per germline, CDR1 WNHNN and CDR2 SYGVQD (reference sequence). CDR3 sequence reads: CASSPGLPGETQYF. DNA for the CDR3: TGCGCCAGCAGTCCGGGACTCCCTGGCGAGACCCAGTACTTC.

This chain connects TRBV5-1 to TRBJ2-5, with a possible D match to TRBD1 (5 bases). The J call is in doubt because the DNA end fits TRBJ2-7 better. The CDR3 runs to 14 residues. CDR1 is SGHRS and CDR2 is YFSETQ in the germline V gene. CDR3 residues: CASSFLQATYEQYF. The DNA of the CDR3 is TGCGCCAGCAGCTTCCTACAGGCCACCTACGAGCAGTACTTC.

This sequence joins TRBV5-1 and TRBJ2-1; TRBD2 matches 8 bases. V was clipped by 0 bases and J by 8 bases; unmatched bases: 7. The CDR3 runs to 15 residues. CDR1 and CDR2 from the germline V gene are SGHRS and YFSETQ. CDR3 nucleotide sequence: TGCGCCAGCAGCTTGGCCCTATCGGGAGGGGATGAGCAGTTCTTC. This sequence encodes CASSLALSGGDEQFF.

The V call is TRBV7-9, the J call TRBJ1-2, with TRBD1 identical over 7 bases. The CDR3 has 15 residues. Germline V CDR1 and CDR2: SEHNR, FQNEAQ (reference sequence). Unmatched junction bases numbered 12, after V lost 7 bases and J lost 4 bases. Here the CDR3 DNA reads TGTGCCAGCACTTTGGCCGGGACAGAAACCTATGGCTACACCTTC. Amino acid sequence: CASTLAGTETYGYTF.

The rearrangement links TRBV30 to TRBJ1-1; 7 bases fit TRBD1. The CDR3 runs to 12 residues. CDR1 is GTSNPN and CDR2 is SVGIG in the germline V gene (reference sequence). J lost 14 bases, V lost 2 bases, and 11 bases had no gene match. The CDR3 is CAWSTQPPGQFF. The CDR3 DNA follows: TGTGCCTGGAGTACTCAACCCCCGGGACAGTTCTTT.

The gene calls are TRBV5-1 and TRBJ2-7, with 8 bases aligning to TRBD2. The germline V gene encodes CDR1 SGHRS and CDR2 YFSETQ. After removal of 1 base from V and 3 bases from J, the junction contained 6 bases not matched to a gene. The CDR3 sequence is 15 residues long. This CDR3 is CASSLTSGGGYEQYF. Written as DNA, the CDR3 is TGCGCCAGCAGCTTGACTAGCGGAGGGGGCTACGAGCAGTACTTC.

CDR3 in amino acids: CASSLVSDTQYF. The CDR3 nucleotides are TGTGCCAGCAGCTTAGTCTCCGATACGCAGTATTTT. The rearrangement links TRBV7-9 to TRBJ2-3, with D hard to call. Germline CDR1 and CDR2: SEHNR and FQNEAQ (reference sequence). The CDR3 runs to 12 residues. Trimming removed 1 base from V and 6 bases from J, with 5 bases in between.

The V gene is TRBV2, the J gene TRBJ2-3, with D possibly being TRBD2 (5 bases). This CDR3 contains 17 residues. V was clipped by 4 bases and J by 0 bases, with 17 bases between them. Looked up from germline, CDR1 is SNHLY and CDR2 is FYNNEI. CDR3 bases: TGTGCCAGCAGTGGAAGAGGGATAGCGAGAAGCACAGATACGCAGTATTTT. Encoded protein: CASSGRGIARSTDTQYF.

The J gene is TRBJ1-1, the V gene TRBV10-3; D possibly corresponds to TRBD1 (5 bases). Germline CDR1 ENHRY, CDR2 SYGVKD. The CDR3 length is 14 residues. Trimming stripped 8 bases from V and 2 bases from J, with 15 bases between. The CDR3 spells CAIGFDSVNTEAFF. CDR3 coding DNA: TGTGCCATCGGGTTCGACAGCGTAAACACTGAAGCTTTCTTT.

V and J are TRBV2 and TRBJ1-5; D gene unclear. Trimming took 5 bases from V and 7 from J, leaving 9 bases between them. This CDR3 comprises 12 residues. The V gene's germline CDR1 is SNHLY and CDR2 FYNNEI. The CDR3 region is CASSQNEQPQHF. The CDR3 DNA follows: TGTGCCAGCAGTCAGAATGAACAGCCCCAGCATTTT.

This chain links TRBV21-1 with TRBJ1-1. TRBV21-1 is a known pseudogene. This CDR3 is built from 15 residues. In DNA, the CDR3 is TGTGCCAGCAGCAAGGGAGGACGGCCGAACACTGAAGCTTTCTTT. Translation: CASSKGGRPNTEAFF.